Below, 31 T cell receptor beta chains from the same sample are listed, as sequenced in a study of shared clonotypes between healthy human individuals. Repertoires were generated with immunoSEQ multiplex PCR, while TCRdb's copy carries only in-frame clones and drops some. The sample yields roughly 640,000 clones, approximately 79% seen once. The sample was memory CD4+ T cells sorted from blood. Subset meaning: CD45RA-negative fraction. Receptors originate from a woman aged 25 to 39 in good health.

The chain has TRBV6-6 and TRBJ1-5; no firm D call. The CDR3 has 12 residues. Germline CDR1 reads MNHNY; CDR2 reads SVGAGI (reference sequence). V shed 2 bases and J shed 9 bases, with 8 bases lying between them. CDR3 DNA sequence: TGTGCCAGCAGTTACGGAGACGGGCCCCAGCATTTT. Amino acids: CASSYGDGPQHF.

In its sample, this clone was seen a few times. The chain uses TRBV2 and TRBJ2-5, with TRBD2 matching over 14 bases. There are 15 residues in the CDR3. CDR1 and CDR2 from the germline V gene are SNHLY and FYNNEI. After removal of 10 bases from V and 2 bases from J, the junction contained 6 bases not matched to a gene. CDR3: CATWTSGRPQETQYF. The CDR3 region has the DNA TGTGCCACCTGGACTAGCGGGAGGCCTCAAGAGACCCAGTACTTC.

The table lists this clone with a few counts. The V and J genes are TRBV30 and TRBJ1-4, with D possibly TRBD1 on 5 matching bases. The CDR3 spans 12 residues. The V gene lost 3 bases and the J gene lost 8 bases, with 10 bases spanning the gap. Germline V gene sequence: CDR1 GTSNPN, CDR2 SVGIG (reference sequence). The CDR3, as DNA: TGTGCCTGGAGCCGGGACGGCGAAAAACTGTTTTTT. Its translation: CAWSRDGEKLFF.

The chain is built from TRBV19 and TRBJ1-2; D remains unclear. The CDR3 is 13 residues long. Germline CDR1 LNHDA, CDR2 SQIVND (reference sequence). Here the CDR3 DNA reads TGTGCGACTGGCGCGGCACCTAACTATGGCTACACCTTC. It translates to CATGAAPNYGYTF.

V usage is TRBV11-3 and J usage is TRBJ2-2; D may match TRBD1 or TRBD2 (6 bases each). Germline V gives CDR1 SGHNT, CDR2 YENEEA. The CDR3 has 17 residues. With 1 base removed from V and 1 base from J, the gap between germline ends came to 13 bases. CDR3 nucleotide sequence: TGTGCCAGCAGCTTAGGAGGGGGGCTCTGGAACACCGGGGAGCTGTTTTTT. It specifies CASSLGGGLWNTGELFF.

V and J are TRBV7-1 and TRBJ1-5, with no clear D. Being an ORF, TRBV7-1 has a function that is uncertain. The CDR3 runs 13 residues. V was cut by 4 bases and J by 6 bases, with 10 bases left in between. The CDR3 DNA follows: TGTGCCAGCAGCTTAGGGTTGAGTCAGCCCCAGCATTTT. The encoded protein is CASSLGLSQPQHF.

This chain joins TRBV11-2 and TRBJ2-7; weak D call: TRBD2 (6 bases). V lost 5 bases and J 13 bases, leaving 15 bases between the germline ends. Looked up from germline, CDR1 is SGHAT and CDR2 is FQNNGV. This CDR3 is 11 amino acids long. The DNA for the CDR3 is TGTGCCAGCAGCGCCAGACTAGTCAAATACTTC. Translation gives CASSARLVKYF.

As concerns this clone: In the same sample, other DNA sequences code for this CDR3. The J gene is TRBJ2-7, the V gene TRBV5-1, with no clear D. Deletions cut 0 bases from V and 0 bases from J, with 10 bases between. The CDR3 runs 15 residues. Germline V gene lookup returns CDR1 SGHRS and CDR2 YFSETQ. The CDR3 loop is CASSLDRLSSYEQYF. CDR3 coding DNA: TGCGCCAGCAGCTTGGATCGACTCAGCTCCTACGAGCAGTACTTC.

CDR3 DNA sequence: TGCGCCAGCAGCGTCCAGCAGGGGACTGAGCAGTTCTTC. Translation gives CASSVQQGTEQFF. V and J are TRBV5-1 and TRBJ2-1; possible D gene TRBD1, 6 bases. Trimming removed 4 bases at V and 9 bases at J, with 14 bases between. Germline V gives CDR1 SGHRS, CDR2 YFSETQ. The CDR3 runs to 13 residues.

This clone appeared a few times. As DNA, the CDR3 is TGTGCCAGCAGCGGGGGGACCGGCGGGTTGGGTAATGAGCAGTTCTTC. Translated, it gives CASSGGTGGLGNEQFF. The chain is built from TRBV9 and TRBJ2-1; either TRBD1 or TRBD2 may supply D (5 bases each). V was clipped by 3 bases and J by 7 bases, with 20 bases between them. The CDR3 runs 16 residues. Germline V lookup: CDR1 SGDLS, CDR2 YYNGEE. The full variable domain, with the rest looked up from reference TRBV9 and TRBJ2-1, is DSGVTQTPKHLITATGQRVTLRCSPRSGDLSVYWYQQSLDQGLQFLIQYYNGEERAKGNILERFSAQQFPDLHSELNLSSLELGDSALYFCASSGGTGGLGNEQFFGPGTRLTVL.

The chain couples TRBV6-1 to TRBJ1-2, with D possibly matching TRBD1 (6 bases). The CDR3 is 14 amino acids. Germline V lookup: CDR1 MNHNS, CDR2 SASEGT. Trimming removed 4 bases from V and 4 bases from J, with 13 bases in between. DNA for the CDR3: TGTGCCAGCAGTGGGGGGGCTCATTTCTATGGCTACACCTTC. Translation gives CASSGGAHFYGYTF.

The chain couples TRBV2 to TRBJ1-2; 9 bases are shared with TRBD1. This CDR3 comprises 15 residues. Trimming took 6 bases from V and 7 from J; bases not matched to a gene: 12. Germline CDR1 is SNHLY and CDR2 is FYNNEI. CDR3 amino acids: CASRAGTGYFSGYTF. In DNA, the CDR3 is TGTGCCAGCAGGGCCGGGACAGGGTATTTCTCTGGCTACACCTTC. The whole variable domain, filled in from reference TRBV2 and TRBJ1-2, reads EPEVTQTPSHQVTQMGQEVILRCVPISNHLYFYWYRQILGQKVEFLVSFYNNEISEKSEIFDDQFSVERPDGSNFTLKIRSTKLEDSAMYFCASRAGTGYFSGYTFGSGTRLTVV.

V is TRBV4-1 and J is TRBJ2-2, with D possibly being TRBD2 (7 bases). Germline-derived CDR1 and CDR2 are MGHRA and YSYEKL. CDR3 length: 15 residues. The V end was cut by 8 bases, the J end by 6 bases, with 19 bases between. CDR3 sequence reads: CASRLSAGASGELFF. CDR3 in DNA: TGCGCCAGCCGCCTTTCGGCGGGGGCTTCCGGGGAGCTGTTTTTT.

The rearrangement links TRBV6-1 to TRBJ2-7; no reliable D call. CDR3 length: 13 residues. The V gene's germline CDR1 is MNHNS and CDR2 SASEGT. The germline V and J ends were trimmed by 3 bases and 0 bases, with 6 bases remaining between them. CDR3 DNA sequence: TGTGCCAGCAGTGAGCAGCGCTCCTACGAGCAGTACTTC. It codes for CASSEQRSYEQYF.

The chain links TRBV10-3 to TRBJ2-7; D unresolved. V shed 0 bases and J shed 0 bases, with 9 bases lying between them. CDR1 and CDR2 (germline): ENHRY, SYGVKD. The CDR3 loop spans 15 amino acids. CDR3 DNA: TGTGCCATCAGTGAGTCAGGCGCGTACTCCTACGAGCAGTACTTC. Its translation is CAISESGAYSYEQYF.

Only a few counts were recorded for this clone. The rearrangement uses TRBV5-1 and TRBJ2-7; 8 nucleotides align to TRBD1. V gave up 0 bases and J gave up 3 bases; unmatched junction bases: 5. The CDR3 loop spans 15 amino acids. CDR1 and CDR2 from the germline V gene are SGHRS and YFSETQ. Here the CDR3 reads CASSLDQGASYEQYF. For the CDR3, the DNA is TGCGCCAGCAGCTTGGACCAGGGGGCGAGCTACGAGCAGTACTTC.

V usage is TRBV28 and J usage is TRBJ2-2; no reliable D call. Trimming pared 3 bases from V and 1 base from J, leaving 0 bases between. The CDR3 has 12 residues. The germline V gene has CDR1 MDHEN and CDR2 SYDVKM. The CDR3 coding sequence is TGTGCCAGCAGTTTGAACACCGGGGAGCTGTTTTTT. Translated: CASSLNTGELFF.

The chain uses TRBV19 and TRBJ1-4; perhaps TRBD1 as D (5 bases). Germline values: CDR1 LNHDA, CDR2 SQIVND (reference sequence). Trimming took off 9 bases at V and 8 bases at J, with 22 bases between the two ends. CDR3 length equals 15 residues. CDR3 loop: CASSFPDSRREKLFF. In nucleotides, the CDR3 is TGTGCCAGCTCATTCCCCGACAGCAGACGCGAAAAACTGTTTTTT.

This clone came up a few times. V and J are TRBV2 and TRBJ1-4, with unresolved D. This CDR3 region has 15 residues. Germline CDR1 reads SNHLY; CDR2 reads FYNNEI. The V end lost 5 bases, the J end lost 0 bases, and 10 bases lay between the germline ends. The CDR3 DNA is TGTGCCAGCAGTTGGGGTGATGCAACTAATGAAAAACTGTTTTTT. It is translated as CASSWGDATNEKLFF.

This clone has only a few counts. The CDR3 DNA sequence: TGCAGTGCTAGATATGTCACTGAAGCTTTCTTT. Translated, it gives CSARYVTEAFF. This chain joins TRBV20-1 and TRBJ1-1; no reliable D call. Germline V CDR1 and CDR2: DFQATT, SNEGSKA (reference sequence). The V gene lost 2 bases and the J gene lost 4 bases, with 5 bases spanning the gap. The CDR3 contains 11 residues.

This clone has a single count. The chain uses TRBV9 and TRBJ1-5; tentatively, D is TRBD1 (6 bases). The CDR3 consists of 17 residues. Germline CDR1 SGDLS, CDR2 YYNGEE. V was clipped by 0 bases and J by 4 bases, with 17 bases between them. CDR3 bases: TGTGCCAGCAGCGTAGGGTCAGGGGATTGGGGAAATCAGCCCCAGCATTTT. This codes for CASSVGSGDWGNQPQHF.

This clone came up a few times. The chain employs TRBV2 and TRBJ2-5, with D unclear. The CDR3 contains 12 residues. The germline CDR1 and CDR2 sequences are SNHLY and FYNNEI. Trimming pared 4 bases from V and 5 bases from J, leaving 8 bases between. The CDR3 region is CASSVMVETQYF. The CDR3 bases are TGTGCCAGCAGTGTAATGGTGGAGACCCAGTACTTC. Full variable domain (outside the CDR3, taken from reference TRBV2 and TRBJ2-5): EPEVTQTPSHQVTQMGQEVILRCVPISNHLYFYWYRQILGQKVEFLVSFYNNEISEKSEIFDDQFSVERPDGSNFTLKIRSTKLEDSAMYFCASSVMVETQYFGPGTRLLVL.

This clone was counted between two and nine times. J is TRBJ2-3 and V is TRBV11-2, with D maybe TRBD1 (5 bases). The V gene lost 3 bases and the J gene lost 2 bases, with 12 bases spanning the gap. Germline V CDR1 and CDR2: SGHAT, FQNNGV. The CDR3 contains 15 residues. CDR3 bases: TGTGCCAGCAGCTTTTTCCAGGGTGCCACAGATACGCAGTATTTT. Protein sequence: CASSFFQGATDTQYF.

This sequence joins TRBV5-1 and TRBJ2-3, with no clear D. This CDR3 region has 13 residues. Germline CDR1 SGHRS, CDR2 YFSETQ. The ends were cut back, 5 bases at V and 9 bases at J, with 16 bases in the middle. The CDR3 nucleotides are TGCGCCAGCAGACCCACCCAGAGGACGACGCAGTATTTT. Encoded protein: CASRPTQRTTQYF.

Remarks on this clone: Other DNA sequences in the sample encode the same CDR3. V is TRBV5-1 and J is TRBJ2-3; TRBD1 is a possible D gene (6 bases). The CDR3 totals 14 residues. V gave up 1 base and J gave up 3 bases, with 9 bases separating them. Germline V gene sequence: CDR1 SGHRS, CDR2 YFSETQ. CDR3 DNA sequence: TGCGCCAGCAGCTTGCCCACAGGGACAGATACGCAGTATTTT. This gives the protein CASSLPTGTDTQYF.

The chain carries TRBV30 and TRBJ1-4; a weak D match, TRBD1 (5 bases). The CDR3 spans 15 residues. Trimming removed 2 bases at V and 7 bases at J, with 17 bases between. From germline, CDR1 is GTSNPN and CDR2 SVGIG (reference sequence). The CDR3 sequence is CAWSLQMGVFEKLFF. The CDR3 region has the DNA TGTGCCTGGAGTCTCCAGATGGGGGTATTTGAAAAACTGTTTTTT. Using reference TRBV30 and TRBJ1-4 for the parts outside the CDR3, the full variable domain is SQTIHQWPATLVQPVGSPLSLECTVEGTSNPNLYWYRQAAGRGLQLLFYSVGIGQISSEVPQNLSASRPQDRQFILSSKKLLLSDSGFYLCAWSLQMGVFEKLFFGSGTQLSVL.

CDR3 sequence (DNA): TGTGCCAGCAGCCACCGTAGCGGGAGCAATGAGCAGTTCTTC. The encoded protein is CASSHRSGSNEQFF. The rearrangement links TRBV7-9 to TRBJ2-1, with TRBD2 identical over 9 bases. The CDR3 totals 14 residues. With 5 bases clipped from V and 6 bases from J, the junction kept 5 bases outside the gene matches. From germline, CDR1 is SEHNR and CDR2 FQNEAQ (reference sequence).

V gene TRBV7-8 combines with J gene TRBJ1-5, with D hard to call. The CDR3 covers 13 residues. Germline values: CDR1 SGHVS, CDR2 FQNEAQ. V dropped 6 bases and J dropped 2 bases, with 8 bases sitting between them. The CDR3: CASSYSGNQPQHF. For the CDR3, the DNA is TGTGCCAGCAGTTACAGTGGCAATCAGCCCCAGCATTTT.

The J gene is TRBJ2-5, the V gene TRBV5-1, with TRBD2 matching over 8 bases. V shed 0 bases, J shed 5 bases, and the junction held 6 bases outside the gene matches. The CDR3 is 15 amino acids. Germline V gives CDR1 SGHRS, CDR2 YFSETQ. The DNA of the CDR3 is TGCGCCAGCAGCTTGGGGCCTAGCGGGTCGGAGACCCAGTACTTC. Protein product: CASSLGPSGSETQYF.

The rearrangement joins TRBV9 to TRBJ1-6, with D maybe TRBD1 (5 bases). The germline gives CDR1 SGDLS, CDR2 YYNGEE. The CDR3 has 14 residues. V was shortened by 0 bases and J by 5 bases, with 6 bases between the two germline ends. The CDR3: CASSVGRDNSPLHF. The CDR3 DNA reads as TGTGCCAGCAGCGTAGGCAGGGATAATTCACCCCTCCACTTT.

The rearrangement uses TRBV6-5 and TRBJ1-2, with D uncertain. Trimming removed 4 bases at V and 3 bases at J, with 15 bases between. The CDR3 contains 15 residues. Germline loops: CDR1 MNHEY, CDR2 SVGAGI. The CDR3 loop is CASSFGYSHYYGYTF. The CDR3 nucleotides are TGTGCCAGCAGTTTTGGTTACAGCCATTACTATGGCTACACCTTC.